The 26 T cell receptor beta chains listed next were all sequenced from one sample in a study of early T cells in non-severe SARS-CoV-2 infection. TCRdb called the 5' RACE reads again in MiXCR, with one record for every CDR3 protein. This sample yields tens of thousands of distinct CDR3 sequences, of which 3% to 4% are seen a single time; less than 4% belongs to the top ten. The specimen sequenced was whole blood. These receptors all stem from an adult who was a healthcare worker with PCR-confirmed SARS-CoV-2 infection or an uninfected control (not recorded which).

This clonotype was seen many times. The genes are TRBV14 and TRBJ2-1; tentative D call: TRBD1 (5 bases). Germline values: CDR1 SGHDN, CDR2 FVKESK. V was trimmed by 0 bases and J by 7 bases, leaving 13 bases between them. The CDR3 length is 15 residues. Here the CDR3 DNA reads TGTGCCAGCAGCCAAGATTCTGGCAGGGCGAATGAGCAGTTCTTC. Amino acids: CASSQDSGRANEQFF.

This clonotype was observed many times. V and J are TRBV20-1 and TRBJ1-5; 9 bases agree with TRBD1. The CDR3 extends over 14 amino acids. The V gene end was trimmed by 6 bases and the J gene end by 6 bases; junction bases not matched to a gene: 9. The germline gives CDR1 DFQATT, CDR2 SNEGSKA (reference sequence). The CDR3 reads CSAILGQGGQPQHF. CDR3 nucleotide sequence: TGCAGTGCCATCCTGGGACAGGGTGGTCAGCCCCAGCATTTT.

This clonotype appeared many times. This chain links TRBV18 with TRBJ1-1; perhaps TRBD1 as D (5 bases). CDR1 and CDR2 from the germline V gene are KGHSH and LQKENI. The CDR3 has 12 amino acids. Trimming shortened V by 6 bases and J by 6 bases, and 11 bases separated the two germline ends. The CDR3 nucleotides read TGTGCCAGCTCCTCGCAGGGATCTGAAGCTTTCTTT. The encoded protein is CASSSQGSEAFF. The full variable domain, with the rest looked up from reference TRBV18 and TRBJ1-1, is NAGVMQNPRHLVRRRGQEARLRCSPMKGHSHVYWYRQLPEEGLKFMVYLQKENIIDESGMPKERFSAEFPKEGPSILRIQQVVRGDSAAYFCASSSQGSEAFFGQGTRLTVV.

There are many counts of this clonotype. This chain joins TRBV20-1 and TRBJ2-1; D not certain. The germline V gene encodes CDR1 DFQATT and CDR2 SNEGSKA (reference sequence). The CDR3 is 16 residues long. Trimming removed 1 base at V and 5 bases at J, with 18 bases between. The chain's CDR3 is CSARGLDRADDNEQFF. For the CDR3, the DNA is TGCAGTGCTAGAGGTTTGGACCGCGCCGATGACAATGAGCAGTTCTTC.

This clonotype was picked up many times. The rearrangement joins TRBV7-9 to TRBJ2-7; 10 positions agree with TRBD1. Germline CDR1 reads SEHNR; CDR2 reads FQNEAQ (reference sequence). This CDR3 region has 14 residues. V shed 7 bases, J shed 6 bases, and the junction held 9 bases outside the gene matches. CDR3 DNA: TGTGCCAGCAAGGAGGGACAGGGGAGTACCGAGCAGTACTTC. Amino acids: CASKEGQGSTEQYF.

The sample holds many counts of this clonotype. V is TRBV3-1 and J is TRBJ2-1; possible D gene TRBD2, 5 bases. The CDR3 runs to 12 residues. Per the germline V gene, CDR1 is LGHDT and CDR2 is YNNKEL (reference sequence). The V end was cut by 1 base, the J end by 13 bases, with 11 bases between. The CDR3 spells CASSQGDGGQFF. The CDR3 coding sequence is TGTGCCAGCAGCCAAGGCGACGGAGGTCAGTTCTTC.

In this sample, this clonotype turned up many times. The rearrangement links TRBV19 to TRBJ2-3; D gene ambiguous. With 3 bases removed from V and 4 bases from J, the gap between germline ends came to 14 bases. The CDR3 totals 15 residues. CDR1 and CDR2 from the germline V gene are LNHDA and SQIVND (reference sequence). The CDR3 region has the DNA TGTGCCAGTAGTATGTCTAGTCGTCGGGCAGATACGCAGTATTTT. This sequence encodes CASSMSSRRADTQYF.

This clonotype was recorded at least ten times. This chain links TRBV6-5 with TRBJ1-4; D call uncertain. Germline values: CDR1 MNHEY, CDR2 SVGAGI. CDR3 size: 15 residues. The V end lost 6 bases, the J end lost 13 bases, and 24 bases lay between the germline ends. In DNA, the CDR3 is TGTGCCAGCAGCAGTGACATTAGGGAATGGACTTTACTGTTTTTT. It codes for CASSSDIREWTLLFF.

Ten or more counts support this clonotype. The genes are TRBV7-9 and TRBJ2-3; 8 bases map to TRBD2. CDR3 length: 17 amino acids. Germline V gives CDR1 SEHNR, CDR2 FQNEAQ (reference sequence). With 0 bases clipped from V and 5 bases from J, the junction kept 10 bases outside the gene matches. The CDR3 region has the DNA TGTGCCAGCAGCTTAGCTCATACGGGAGGGCCTAAAGATACGCAGTATTTT. The encoded protein is CASSLAHTGGPKDTQYF.

As regards this clonotype: Given a much more abundant clone one base away, this may be a read error. V and J are TRBV12-3 or TRBV12-4 and TRBJ2-3, with D unresolved. The CDR3 is 11 amino acids. The CDR3 reads CASRRTDAQYF. CDR3 DNA: TGTGCCAGCAGACGCACAGATGCGCAGTATTTT.

This clonotype was counted at least ten times. The chain recombines TRBV27 with TRBJ2-7; the D call may be TRBD1 or TRBD2 (5 bases each). The germline V gene has CDR1 MNHEY and CDR2 SMNVEV (reference sequence). Trimming took off 0 bases at V and 4 bases at J, with 10 bases between the two ends. The CDR3 runs 14 residues. The CDR3 sequence: CASSLSGTGYEQYF. The CDR3 coding sequence is TGTGCCAGCAGTTTATCCGGGACCGGTTACGAGCAGTACTTC.

The rearrangement joins TRBV10-2 to TRBJ2-7; no clear D gene. Germline V CDR1 and CDR2: WSHSY, SAAADI. CDR3 length equals 12 residues. With 8 bases removed from V and 0 bases from J, the gap between germline ends came to 8 bases. CDR3 loop: CASQKSSYEQYF. CDR3 bases: TGCGCCAGCCAAAAATCCTCCTACGAGCAGTACTTC.

This clonotype was counted ten times or more. CDR3 sequence (DNA): TGTGCCAGCAGCCAGGCCGGGACAAGAACCTACGAGCAGTACTTC. Its translation is CASSQAGTRTYEQYF. The V gene is TRBV11-2, the J gene TRBJ2-7, with D tentatively TRBD1 (6 bases). V lost 5 bases, J lost 2 bases, and 16 bases lay in between. The CDR3 is 15 amino acids. Germline V CDR1 and CDR2: SGHAT, FQNNGV.

This chain links TRBV6-5 with TRBJ2-5; D is uncertain. V shed 5 bases and J shed 10 bases, with 14 bases lying between them. The CDR3 consists of 12 residues. CDR1 is MNHEY, CDR2 SVGAGI, per germline. This CDR3 is CASSPYSGDQYF. The DNA for the CDR3 is TGTGCCAGCAGTCCCTACTCCGGAGACCAGTACTTC.

This clonotype has a handful of counts. The rearrangement joins TRBV5-1 to TRBJ2-3; D remains unclear. This CDR3 is 12 amino acids long. Between the trimmed V and J ends, which lost 4 bases and 1 base, there was a span of 4 bases. Germline V gives CDR1 SGHRS, CDR2 YFSETQ. Here the CDR3 DNA reads TGCGCCAGCAGCCATGGCACAGATACGCAGTATTTT. This translates into CASSHGTDTQYF.

This clonotype was detected many times. The J gene is TRBJ2-3, the V gene TRBV24-1; 7 positions match TRBD2. Germline trimming cut 3 bases from V and 5 bases from J; bases unmatched to any gene: 1. The CDR3 covers 13 residues. The germline V gene has CDR1 KGHDR and CDR2 SFDVKD. The CDR3 loop is CATSDGGVDTQYF. CDR3 sequence (DNA): TGTGCCACCAGTGATGGGGGGGTAGATACGCAGTATTTT.

This clonotype was observed a handful of times. V gene TRBV18 combines with J gene TRBJ2-7; a weak D match, TRBD2 (5 bases). The germline V and J ends were trimmed by 2 bases and 6 bases, with 8 bases remaining between them. The germline V gene encodes CDR1 KGHSH and CDR2 LQKENI. The CDR3 totals 12 residues. The CDR3: CASSPSGGEQYF. The CDR3 DNA reads as TGTGCCAGCTCACCAAGCGGTGGCGAGCAGTACTTC.

At least ten counts were recorded for this clonotype. The V call is TRBV12-3 or TRBV12-4, the J call TRBJ2-4, with TRBD2 identical over 8 bases. The CDR3 spans 14 residues. V lost 5 bases, J lost 7 bases, and 7 bases stayed unmatched. For the CDR3, the DNA is TGTGCCAGCAGTCGCCTCACTAGCGGCAACATTCAGTACTTC. Protein: CASSRLTSGNIQYF.

This clonotype was counted at least ten times. The chain employs TRBV20-1 and TRBJ2-7, with D perhaps matching TRBD1 (6 bases). V was trimmed by 6 bases and J by 0 bases, leaving 15 bases between them. CDR1 is DFQATT and CDR2 is SNEGSKA in the germline V gene (reference sequence). There are 14 residues in the CDR3. The CDR3 protein is CSATGTTSSYEQYF. The CDR3 DNA is TGCAGTGCGACGGGGACAACAAGCTCCTACGAGCAGTACTTC.

This clonotype was seen at least ten times. The chain links TRBV6-2 or TRBV6-3 to TRBJ2-7, with D tentatively TRBD1 or TRBD2 (5 bases each). This CDR3 is 15 amino acids long. Germline values: CDR1 MNHEY, CDR2 SVGEGT. V was cut by 8 bases and J by 2 bases, with 19 bases left in between. Here the CDR3 reads CASSSTGRSPYEQYF. CDR3 sequence (DNA): TGTGCCAGCTCCTCGACGGGGCGAAGCCCCTACGAGCAGTACTTC.

This chain links TRBV7-9 with TRBJ1-5, with TRBD1 matching 7 bases. The CDR3 sequence is 14 residues long. V was pared by 5 bases and J by 1 base, with 2 bases of the junction left unmatched. Germline V gene lookup returns CDR1 SEHNR and CDR2 FQNEAQ (reference sequence). CDR3 bases: TGTGCCAGCAGCCGACAGGGAAGCAATCAGCCCCAGCATTTT. This sequence encodes CASSRQGSNQPQHF.

The chain carries TRBV7-9 and TRBJ2-7; TRBD2 might be the D (6 bases). Per germline, CDR1 SEHNR and CDR2 FQNEAQ (reference sequence). Trimming cost V 4 bases and J 2 bases, with 9 bases left between them. This CDR3 region has 13 residues. CDR3 loop: CASSSTRTYEQYF. The DNA for the CDR3 is TGTGCCAGCAGCTCGACTAGGACCTACGAGCAGTACTTC. The whole variable domain, remainder taken from reference TRBV7-9 and TRBJ2-7, is DTGVSQNPRHKITKRGQNVTFRCDPISEHNRLYWYRQTLGQGPEFLTYFQNEAQLEKSRLLSDRFSAERPKGSFSTLEIQRTEQGDSAMYLCASSSTRTYEQYFGPGTRLTVT.

This clonotype came up many times. The chain carries TRBV25-1 and TRBJ2-3, with D perhaps being TRBD1 or TRBD2 (6 bases each). The CDR3 is 13 amino acids. The germline gives CDR1 MGHDK, CDR2 SYGVNS. V lost 3 bases, J lost 14 bases, and 18 bases lay in between. This chain's CDR3 is CASSERGGLATYF. CDR3 DNA sequence: TGTGCCAGCAGTGAGAGAGGGGGACTCGCCACGTATTTT.

This clonotype was picked up many times. The chain has TRBV19 and TRBJ1-4; D uncertain. CDR1 LNHDA and CDR2 SQIVND come from the germline V gene (reference sequence). The CDR3 runs to 11 residues. V lost 9 bases, J lost 12 bases, and 14 bases lay in between. The DNA of the CDR3 is TGTGCCAGCACGGACCTGGCGGAACTGTTTTTT. This translates into CASTDLAELFF.

This clonotype was recorded at least ten times. The chain combines TRBV29-1 with TRBJ1-1, with 10 nucleotides matching TRBD1. Trimming removed 4 bases from V and 6 bases from J; junction bases left unmatched: 8. Looked up from germline, CDR1 is SQVTM and CDR2 is ANQGSEA. This CDR3 comprises 14 residues. The CDR3 here is CSVVLGQGLPEAFF. The DNA of the CDR3 is TGCAGCGTTGTTCTGGGACAGGGGTTGCCTGAAGCTTTCTTT.

A few counts support this clonotype. This CDR3 reads CASSLGRATEAFF. The CDR3 coding sequence is TGCGCCAGCAGCTTGGGACGGGCCACTGAAGCTTTCTTT. The rearrangement links TRBV5-1 to TRBJ1-1, with no clear D. Trimming stripped 0 bases from V and 4 bases from J, with 7 bases between. CDR1 is SGHRS, CDR2 YFSETQ, per germline. The CDR3 extends over 13 amino acids.